This T cell receptor (beta chain) appears in the sequencing data of a study of human T cells and chemical hapten exposure (dated by TCRdb to the early 2020s). As for the study more broadly: For sensitization, 2% DPC in acetone was applied to a roughly 2 cm by roughly 2 cm area of upper inner arm skin. Weekly therapeutic DPC doses were additionally applied to the scalp of patients throughout the approximately 24-week study period. Patch testing was performed on the upper back with Finn chambers containing 0.01% DPC, and the patch tests were scored after 6 days according to International Contact Dermatitis Research Group standards. Alopecia areata with under or over 50% scalp involvement, alopecia totalis and alopecia universalis were represented in the patient cohort, which was mostly female. Libraries were pooled for sequencing, and per-sample TCR yields varied mainly because of small differences in library volumes within the pool. This study followed changes in the peripheral blood TCR repertoire in vivo during primary and secondary sensitization of alopecia patients to the hapten diphenylcyclopropenone (DPC). Blood samples were taken from patients before sensitization (week 0) and then at 2, 6 and about 24 weeks after DPC sensitization. For TCR sequencing, blood came from about 28 alopecia patients at anywhere from one to four time points (pre-sensitization, 2, 6 and 24 weeks). General findings and caveats noted by the study authors: Compared with pre-sensitization or healthy control sets, expanded TCRs formed significantly more large CDR3 similarity clusters, which is consistent with antigen-driven responses. Because all patients had alopecia, a presumed autoimmune disease, the immune response of the patients might differ from that of healthy individuals. After repeated subsampling, the strength of the expansion versus patch-test correlation and the threshold at which it became significant changed. No change with DPC sensitization was found in the number of TCRs above 1 in 1000 frequency, and no evidence of global repertoire structure alterations was found. A positive correlation was found between the number of PT1 expanded TCRs and patch test score, with significance reached at thresholds 8, 16 and 32 but not 4.

The time point label, as the study defines it: patch test 3, about 24 weeks after DPC sensitization. The sample's treatment or condition label is to be understood as: therapeutic diphenylcyclopropenone sensitization with weekly scalp DPC. At each patch-test visit, blood was drawn before the patch test was applied. To be eligible, patients had to be aged 18 to 70, diagnosed with alopecia and judged suitable for DPC therapy, while pregnant patients were excluded. Total RNA was isolated from unfractionated whole blood collected in Tempus Blood RNA tubes. The library was obtained by RACE. Sequencer: NextSeq 500. During library preparation, unique molecular identifiers were attached to individual cDNA molecules so that TCRs could be counted quantitatively and reproducibly. Both TCR alpha and TCR beta chains were sequenced from each blood RNA sample. The study's own analysis went as follows. The median number of TCRs per sample was roughly 98,000, ranging from roughly 23,224 to 690,600. The Decombinator software suite was used to annotate V, J and CDR3 in the TCR reads. For PS versus PT1 abundance plots, all samples were subsampled to the same number of TCRs (28,000). Expanded TCRs were defined as absent before sensitization and observed at least eight times at the 2-week time point. Using fastp trimming at Q25 and MiXCR clonotype assembly, TCRdb reanalyzed the public sequencing data and kept in-frame beta chains. A single entry per CDR3 protein holds the most common genes and DNA from its merged rows. The V and J calls come from TCRdb's annotation, not from the publication. This sample gives about 71,000 distinct CDR3 sequences in total; around 10% of them show up just once. The ten largest clonotypes hold roughly 1.4% of the sample.

The sample holds many counts of this clonotype. What antigen it recognizes has not been identified. There are no base qualities to consult, and no much larger clone falls within one base. V is pared back by 5 bases and J by 3 bases, with 11 bases lying between the germline termini. For CDR1 and CDR2, the germline V gene lists SGHVS and FQNEAQ. The CDR3 sequence holds 14 residues, the cysteine and phenylalanine included. The only DNA kept is the CDR3, 42 bases in frame from the first base. The rearranged segments are TRBV7-8 and TRBJ1-3; tentative D gene TRBD1, with 6 bases matching. The sequence was collected from a woman in her forties or fifties with alopecia areata. Some clones in this sample may be carry-over from other donors' samples. The sample was whole blood, taken in connection with sensitization to the hapten diphenylcyclopropenone (DPC). The DNA sequence reads TGTGCCAGCAGCCGAGGGGGAGATGGAAACACCATATATTTT. Its product reads: CASSRGGDGNTIYF.